Each of the 24 T cell receptor beta chains below was sequenced from the same sample in a study of metastatic and nonmetastatic thyroid tumors. TCRdb reanalyzed the PCR reads with MiXCR. The sample shows just under 5,500 clones, 30% to 40% of them seen only once. All patients were treatment-naive before thyroid surgery. Sample: adjacent normal tissue. The receptors stem from a female donor with papillary thyroid cancer or a benign thyroid nodule (not recorded which). Some clones in this sample may be carry-over from other donors' samples.

J is TRBJ1-2 and V is TRBV20-1; possibly TRBD1 for D (6 bases). The CDR3 spans 15 residues. The V end was cut by 3 bases, the J end by 2 bases, with 16 bases between. The germline V gene has CDR1 DFQATT and CDR2 SNEGSKA (reference sequence). In DNA, the CDR3 is TGCAGTGCTAGTGGGTCAGGGGCGACGAACTATGGCTACACCTTC. It codes for CSASGSGATNYGYTF.

The genes are TRBV5-5 and TRBJ1-1; D unclear. CDR1 SGHKS and CDR2 YYEKEE come from the germline V gene (reference sequence). The CDR3 covers 15 residues. V was cut by 2 bases and J by 1 base, with 12 bases left in between. CDR3 sequence: CASSFEEWGNTEAFF. As DNA, the CDR3 is TGTGCCAGCAGCTTCGAAGAATGGGGGAACACTGAAGCTTTCTTT.

This chain connects TRBV20-1 to TRBJ2-7, with D maybe TRBD1 (6 bases). CDR1 and CDR2 from the germline V gene are DFQATT and SNEGSKA (reference sequence). The CDR3 runs 14 residues. With 2 bases removed from V and 11 bases from J, the gap between germline ends came to 22 bases. The CDR3 nucleotides are TGCAGTGCTAGAAGCCAAGGGGGTACGAGCTCTAAGTACTTC. This encodes CSARSQGGTSSKYF.

The CDR3 DNA sequence: TGTGCCAGCAGTCTCACAGGGGCCAATGAAGCTTTCTTT. Protein: CASSLTGANEAFF. The chain couples TRBV28 to TRBJ1-1; 7 nucleotides align to TRBD1. The CDR3 is 13 residues long. Germline V gene data show CDR1 as MDHEN and CDR2 as SYDVKM. V lost 5 bases and J lost 7; bases outside the gene matches: 7.

The chain combines TRBV18 with TRBJ2-1; the D gene could be TRBD1 or TRBD2 (5 bases each). The end of the DNA fits TRBJ2-7 better, so the J call may be wrong. Germline CDR1 reads KGHSH; CDR2 reads LQKENI. The CDR3 length is 16 residues. CDR3 amino acids: CASSQPPGPGNYEQYF. The CDR3 region has the DNA TGTGCCAGCTCACAACCACCGGGACCGGGTAACTACGAGCAGTACTTC.

At least ten counts were recorded for this clone. The same CDR3 is also encoded by other DNA sequences in this sample. The rearrangement joins TRBV4-2 to TRBJ1-1, with 8 bases fitting TRBD1. V was clipped by 6 bases and J by 2 bases; unmatched bases: 2. The CDR3 has 13 residues. Germline V gene sequence: CDR1 LGHNA, CDR2 YNFKEQ. CDR3 loop: CASRQGVNTEAFF. CDR3 DNA: TGTGCCAGCAGACAGGGGGTTAACACTGAAGCTTTCTTT.

The J gene is TRBJ2-5, the V gene TRBV7-2; TRBD1 might be the D (5 bases). V was clipped by 3 bases and J by 1 base, with 9 bases between them. CDR1 is SGHTA, CDR2 FQGNSA, per germline. The CDR3 has 14 residues. The CDR3 region is CASSLTALQETQYF. The CDR3 nucleotides are TGTGCCAGCAGCTTGACAGCCCTCCAAGAGACCCAGTACTTC.

Of note for this clone: The conserved closing phenylalanine or tryptophan is absent in this CDR3, likely reflecting a read error. CDR3 sequence (DNA): TGTGCCAGGAGGCCCGGGACAGGGGGCTCCTACGAGCAGTACTTA. It translates to CARRPGTGGSYEQYL. This chain joins TRBV6-1 and TRBJ2-7; 11 nucleotides line up with TRBD1. Per germline, CDR1 MNHNS and CDR2 SASEGT. The CDR3 spans 15 residues. J gave up 0 bases and V 9 bases, and 7 bases lay outside the gene matches.

This clone was detected a few times. V and J are TRBV7-3 and TRBJ2-5; weak D call: TRBD2 (6 bases). Per germline, CDR1 SGHTA and CDR2 FQGTGA. V gave up 5 bases and J gave up 5 bases, with 12 bases separating them. The CDR3 sequence is 13 residues long. The CDR3 nucleotides read TGTGCCAGCAGCCCCGGACTACGGGAGACCCAGTACTTC. Translation gives CASSPGLRETQYF. The complete variable domain, with remaining parts taken from reference TRBV7-3 and TRBJ2-5, reads GAGVSQTPSNKVTEKGKYVELRCDPISGHTALYWYRQSLGQGPEFLIYFQGTGAADDSGLPNDRFFAVRPEGSVSTLKIQRTERGDSAVYLCASSPGLRETQYFGPGTRLLVL.

This clone was observed at least ten times. The V and J genes are TRBV6-1 and TRBJ1-2; no firm D call. This CDR3 spans 15 amino acids. The germline V gene has CDR1 MNHNS and CDR2 SASEGT. V dropped 6 bases and J dropped 5 bases, with 19 bases sitting between them. The CDR3 loop is CASRDHGQRGYGYTF. The CDR3 DNA reads TGTGCCAGCAGAGACCATGGGCAACGCGGATATGGCTACACCTTC.

The V and J genes are TRBV5-1 and TRBJ2-3; TRBD2 agrees at 10 bases. Germline loops: CDR1 SGHRS, CDR2 YFSETQ. There are 16 residues in the CDR3. J was trimmed by 3 bases and V by 0 bases; bases with no gene match: 4. CDR3 in DNA: TGCGCCAGCAGCTTGGTGTTAGCGGGAGGAACAGATACGCAGTATTTT. Residues: CASSLVLAGGTDTQYF.

CDR3 sequence: CASSRIFDRVTEAFF. In DNA form, the CDR3 reads TGTGCCAGCAGCCGAATATTCGACAGGGTCACTGAAGCTTTCTTT. The rearrangement links TRBV6-2 or TRBV6-3 to TRBJ1-1, with 7 bases identical to TRBD1. The CDR3 runs 15 residues. Trimming removed 6 bases from V and 4 bases from J; junction bases left unmatched: 11. Per the germline V gene, CDR1 is MNHEY and CDR2 is SVGEGT.

Here the CDR3 reads CASSQAVGGYGELFF. CDR3 coding DNA: TGCGCCAGCAGCCAAGCCGTGGGCGGTTACGGGGAGCTGTTTTTT. The V and J genes are TRBV4-3 and TRBJ2-2; D not resolved. V lost 1 base and J lost 7, with 13 bases in between. Germline lookup yields CDR1 LGHNA and CDR2 YSLEER. CDR3 size: 15 residues.

By sample fraction, this clone is medium-sized. A junction end diverges from the germline sequence, so it may reflect a read error. Within the sample, other DNA sequences also encode this same CDR3. This sequence joins TRBV6-1 and TRBJ2-7; 11 nucleotides line up with TRBD2. Germline loops: CDR1 MNHNS, CDR2 SASEGT. The CDR3 runs 16 residues. CDR3 residues: CASTHDSGRAFSEQYF. Here the CDR3 DNA reads TGCGCCAGCACCCACGATAGCGGGAGGGCCTTTAGCGAGCAGTACTTC.

V gene TRBV7-2 combines with J gene TRBJ2-4; perhaps D is TRBD1 or TRBD2 (5 bases each). V lost 1 base to trimming and J lost 5 bases, with 15 bases between them. Germline CDR1 and CDR2: SGHTA and FQGNSA. The CDR3 sequence is 16 residues long. CDR3 nucleotide sequence: TGTGCCAGCAGCTTAGTGGCAGGGTCTAGCCAAAACATTCAGTACTTC. Translated, it gives CASSLVAGSSQNIQYF.

Only a few counts were recorded for this clone. The V gene is TRBV6-9, the J gene TRBJ1-2; the match to TRBD1 covers 8 bases. CDR1 MNHGY and CDR2 SVAAGI come from the germline V gene. The V and J ends lost 4 bases and 6 bases, in that order; junction bases with no gene match: 1. CDR3 length equals 12 residues. The CDR3 nucleotides are TGTGCCAGCAGTTCGACAGGGGATGGCTACACCTTC. Translation gives CASSSTGDGYTF.

In its sample, this clone ranks as medium-sized (0.01 to 0.1%). The V gene is TRBV9, the J gene TRBJ2-5; 7 bases agree with TRBD1. CDR1 and CDR2 (germline): SGDLS, YYNGEE. The CDR3 has 12 amino acids. The V gene end was trimmed by 6 bases and the J gene end by 5 bases; junction bases not matched to a gene: 4. CDR3 coding DNA: TGTGCCAGCACCGGGACAGATGAGACCCAGTACTTC. This gives the protein CASTGTDETQYF.

This clone came up a few times. The CDR3: CASSLEGRGYLGYTEAFF. In DNA form, the CDR3 reads TGTGCCAGCAGTTTAGAGGGCAGGGGGTATTTGGGGTACACTGAAGCTTTCTTT. The rearrangement links TRBV28 to TRBJ1-1; 7 positions match TRBD1. J lost 3 bases, V lost 2 bases, and 15 bases had no gene match. Germline CDR1 and CDR2: MDHEN and SYDVKM. This CDR3 has 18 amino acids.

In this sample, this clone turned up a few times. This chain connects TRBV28 to TRBJ1-5; 7 bases line up with TRBD1. Germline loops: CDR1 MDHEN, CDR2 SYDVKM. The ends lost 6 bases at V and 4 bases at J; junction bases unmatched: 6. This CDR3 spans 14 amino acids. In nucleotides, the CDR3 is TGTGCCAGCAGGGGAGGGGGCCTAAATCAGCCCCAGCATTTT. Translating it yields CASRGGGLNQPQHF.

This clone was seen only once. The CDR3 reads CASSPTSGRSYEQYF. The CDR3 DNA reads TGCGCCAGCAGCCCTACTAGCGGGAGATCCTACGAGCAGTACTTC. The gene calls are TRBV5-1 and TRBJ2-7; 11 positions match TRBD2. CDR1 is SGHRS and CDR2 is YFSETQ in the germline V gene. This CDR3 is built from 15 residues. Trimming at V came to 4 bases and at J to 1 base, leaving 4 bases not matched to a gene.

The chain recombines TRBV20-1 with TRBJ2-5; the D is unclear. The CDR3 extends over 13 amino acids. V was shortened by 0 bases and J by 6 bases, with 11 bases between the two germline ends. The germline V gene has CDR1 DFQATT and CDR2 SNEGSKA (reference sequence). CDR3 nucleotides: TGCAGTGCTAGAGATCGGATTCACAAGACCCAGTACTTC. Its translation is CSARDRIHKTQYF.

This sequence joins TRBV20-1 and TRBJ2-7; possibly TRBD2 for D (5 bases). V lost 6 bases to trimming and J lost 8 bases, with 14 bases between them. The CDR3 contains 11 residues. Germline loops: CDR1 DFQATT, CDR2 SNEGSKA (reference sequence). CDR3: CSAAVSGKQYF. In DNA form, the CDR3 reads TGCAGTGCCGCCGTAAGCGGAAAGCAGTACTTC.

In its sample, this clone is medium-sized. This chain joins TRBV28 and TRBJ2-2, with D possibly TRBD2 on 5 matching bases. The ends were cut back, 10 bases at V and 1 base at J, with 16 bases in the middle. CDR3 length: 15 residues. Germline V CDR1 and CDR2: MDHEN, SYDVKM. The CDR3 here is CATISTRENTGELFF. As DNA, the CDR3 is TGTGCCACCATCTCTACCCGGGAGAACACCGGGGAGCTGTTTTTT.

The rearrangement links TRBV7-2 to TRBJ2-3, with unresolved D. CDR1 is SGHTA, CDR2 FQGNSA, per germline. Trimming took off 7 bases at V and 2 bases at J, with 7 bases between the two ends. The CDR3 spans 12 residues. For the CDR3, the DNA is TGTGCCAGCACCCCCCCCACAGATACGCAGTATTTT. Translation: CASTPPTDTQYF.